This T cell receptor beta chain was identified in a study of T cells expressing NK-cell markers. The study's findings and limits: The HCMV specificity of the expanded NKG2C+ T cell clones stayed unresolved. Topping the CD3+CD56-NKG2C+ fraction as well were these clonotypes, in a few donors. Dominant NKG2C+ clonotypes in a handful of donors made up roughly 1.0-7.0% of CD8+ T cells.

Remarks on this clonotype: Its antigen is undetermined.

The CDR3 totals 15 residues. Germline V gives CDR1 MDHEN, CDR2 SYDVKM. From its re-call of the 5' RACE reads, TCRdb lists each CDR3 protein once, without DNA. This sample's table has roughly 160,000 distinct CDR3 sequences. The origin of this receptor is a woman aged 18 to 69 in good health. The source material was blood T cells: a sorted CD56 or NKG2C T cell subset, CD4+ or CD8+ T cells, or bulk PBMC T cells (not recorded which). This chain links TRBV28 with TRBJ2-5; TCRdb picks TRBD2, but there is no DNA to check that call. The CDR3 reads CASSLLSGQQETQYF.